The 30 T cell receptor beta chains below were found in one sample sequenced in a study of regulatory T cells in long-lasting Graves disease. Sample time point: newly diagnosed GD, antithyroid drugs for less than 3 months. PBMC RNA served as the TCR library source. CDR3-region Arm-PCR and iRepertoire HTBI primers produced the TCR beta libraries. TCRdb re-called the multiplex PCR reads with MiXCR, one entry per CDR3 protein. Found here are over 350,000 distinct CDR3 sequences, about 15% of them singletons; the top ten hold approximately 7.8%. These records were also assigned to another study, of T cells in Graves' hyperthyroidism and ophthalmopathy.

This specimen consisted of peripheral blood mononuclear cells (PBMCs), obtained at new diagnosis, from a patient treated with antithyroid drugs. The origin of the receptors is a woman in her thirties or forties with Graves disease.

There are many counts of this clonotype. The J gene is TRBJ1-1, the V gene TRBV11-2; 7 positions match TRBD1. V dropped 1 base and J dropped 0; count of bases not matched to a gene: 8. The CDR3 runs to 17 residues. Germline-derived CDR1 and CDR2 are SGHAT and FQNNGV. The CDR3 bases are TGTGCCAGCAGCTTAGTTGCCGGGACAGCTATGAACACTGAAGCTTTCTTT. Its translation: CASSLVAGTAMNTEAFF. The full variable domain, with the rest looked up from reference TRBV11-2 and TRBJ1-1, is EAGVAQSPRYKIIEKRQSVAFWCNPISGHATLYWYQQILGQGPKLLIQFQNNGVVDDSQLPKDRFSAERLKGVDSTLKIQPAKLEDSAVYLCASSLVAGTAMNTEAFFGQGTRLTVV.

This clonotype has ten or more counts. The chain couples TRBV7-3 to TRBJ2-1; D is undetermined. The germline V and J ends were trimmed by 5 bases and 6 bases, with 17 bases remaining between them. Germline-derived CDR1 and CDR2 are SGHTA and FQGTGA. This CDR3 has 15 residues. CDR3 loop: CASSPRSIPPNEQFF. The DNA of the CDR3 is TGTGCCAGCAGCCCTCGAAGCATTCCCCCCAATGAGCAGTTCTTC.

V gene TRBV3-1 combines with J gene TRBJ2-5, with 9 nucleotides matching TRBD2. Germline V gene lookup returns CDR1 LGHDT and CDR2 YNNKEL (reference sequence). The CDR3 length is 16 residues. The trim removed 4 bases at V and 2 bases at J, leaving 8 bases unmatched. The CDR3 protein is CASSPGLAALQETQYF. CDR3 nucleotides: TGTGCCAGCAGCCCGGGACTAGCAGCCTTACAAGAGACCCAGTACTTC.

This clonotype came up many times. The chain recombines TRBV27 with TRBJ2-1; TRBD2 is a possible D gene (6 bases). The J call may be mistaken, given a closer DNA end match to TRBJ2-5. The CDR3 has 17 residues. Germline-derived CDR1 and CDR2 are MNHEY and SMNVEV (reference sequence). CDR3 DNA: TGTGCCAGCAGTTTAGCAGGCGGGGCGATGTTGCAAGAGACCCAGTACTTC. It codes for CASSLAGGAMLQETQYF.

This clonotype occurred many times. This rearrangement joins TRBV7-8 to TRBJ2-5; TRBD1 matches 7 bases. Germline V CDR1 and CDR2: SGHVS, FQNEAQ. The trim removed 1 base at V and 4 bases at J, leaving 9 bases unmatched. The CDR3 has 16 amino acids. CDR3 loop: CASSLGWKGAGETQYF. CDR3 DNA: TGTGCCAGCAGCTTAGGTTGGAAGGGGGCGGGAGAGACCCAGTACTTC.

The chain uses TRBV20-1 and TRBJ2-7; D remains ambiguous. The CDR3 is 13 residues long. CDR1 and CDR2 (germline): DFQATT, SNEGSKA (reference sequence). V was pared by 5 bases and J by 1 base, with 12 bases between. This chain's CDR3 is CSALTDVSYEQYF. The CDR3 bases are TGCAGTGCTCTTACGGACGTATCCTACGAGCAGTACTTC.

This clonotype was seen many times. V is TRBV7-8 and J is TRBJ1-2; no firm D call. Per germline, CDR1 SGHVS and CDR2 FQNEAQ. The germline V and J ends were trimmed by 2 bases and 4 bases, with 17 bases remaining between them. The CDR3 is made up of 16 amino acids. The CDR3 sequence is CASSLNYLGRPYGYTF. Here the CDR3 DNA reads TGTGCCAGCAGCTTAAATTACCTTGGTCGGCCCTATGGCTACACCTTC.

This clonotype was observed many times. The CDR3 DNA sequence: TGTGCCAGCAGCCTACTACCCGACGGTTACAATGAGCAGTTCTTC. It yields the protein CASSLLPDGYNEQFF. This chain connects TRBV7-2 to TRBJ2-1, with D hard to call. This CDR3 contains 15 residues. Germline CDR1 reads SGHTA; CDR2 reads FQGNSA. Trimming removed 5 bases from V and 4 bases from J, with 15 bases in between.

The chain couples TRBV4-1 to TRBJ1-5; D is unresolved. The V gene lost 0 bases and the J gene lost 7 bases, with 13 bases spanning the gap. This CDR3 region has 15 residues. CDR1 is MGHRA, CDR2 YSYEKL, per germline. CDR3 sequence (DNA): TGCGCCAGCAGCCAAGAGGTGGCGGGGAACCAGCCCCAGCATTTT. Encoded protein: CASSQEVAGNQPQHF.

The chain recombines TRBV28 with TRBJ2-5; 7 bases match TRBD2. CDR3 length: 16 residues. Germline-derived CDR1 and CDR2 are MDHEN and SYDVKM. The V gene end was trimmed by 5 bases and the J gene end by 3 bases; junction bases not matched to a gene: 12. The CDR3 DNA is TGTGCCAGCAGTCGCCAGGGACTACTTCTAAAAGAGACCCAGTACTTC. Translated, it gives CASSRQGLLLKETQYF.

This clonotype showed up many times. The J gene is TRBJ2-1, the V gene TRBV7-8, with 12 bases matching TRBD2. The CDR3 sequence is 16 residues long. V was clipped by 5 bases and J by 4 bases; unmatched bases: 6. Germline values: CDR1 SGHVS, CDR2 FQNEAQ. The CDR3 spells CASSLSGTSGYNEQFF. The DNA for the CDR3 is TGTGCCAGCAGCCTTTCCGGGACTAGCGGGTACAATGAGCAGTTCTTC.

Turning to this clonotype: It is likely a read error, because the conserved phenylalanine at the end of the CDR3 is missing. The genes are TRBV6-1 and TRBJ2-4, with D possibly TRBD2 on 7 matching bases. The V end lost 6 bases, the J end lost 7 bases, and 19 bases lay between the germline ends. The CDR3 is 15 amino acids. Germline lookup yields CDR1 MNHNS and CDR2 SASEGT. For the CDR3, the DNA is TGTGCCAGCAGAAGGGGGGGGGATAGCGGGAACATTCAGTACCTC. Its translation: CASRRGGDSGNIQYL.

This clonotype was counted a few times. This CDR3 reads CASSWTLADIYNEQFF. The CDR3 DNA sequence: TGTGCCAGCAGCTGGACACTAGCAGATATTTACAATGAGCAGTTCTTC. The chain joins TRBV5-6 to TRBJ2-1; D perhaps matches TRBD2 (6 bases). V shed 3 bases and J shed 4 bases, with 17 bases lying between them. The CDR3 covers 16 residues. Germline V gene data show CDR1 as SGHDT and CDR2 as YYEEEE. The full variable domain, its missing parts supplied by reference TRBV5-6 and TRBJ2-1, is DAGVTQSPTHLIKTRGQQVTLRCSPKSGHDTVSWYQQALGQGPQFIFQYYEEEERQRGNFPDRFSGHQFPNYSSELNVNALLLGDSALYLCASSWTLADIYNEQFFGPGTRLTVL.

This clonotype came up many times. The chain is built from TRBV2 and TRBJ1-5, with D perhaps TRBD1 (5 bases). CDR3 length: 16 amino acids. Germline CDR1 SNHLY, CDR2 FYNNEI. Trimming left V 2 bases short and J 5 bases short, with 16 bases between. CDR3 region: CASSEPPRGVDQPQHF. CDR3 nucleotide sequence: TGTGCCAGCAGTGAACCCCCGCGGGGCGTGGATCAGCCCCAGCATTTT.

The sample holds many counts of this clonotype. The CDR3 DNA is TGTGCCAGCAGCTTAGATCTTTGGGGAACTGGCACAGATACGCAGTATTTT. It yields the protein CASSLDLWGTGTDTQYF. The chain employs TRBV11-3 and TRBJ2-3; D remains ambiguous. The CDR3 sequence is 17 residues long. Germline values: CDR1 SGHNT, CDR2 YENEEA. The V end was cut by 0 bases, the J end by 1 base, with 14 bases between.

This clonotype was seen a few times. V is TRBV7-6 and J is TRBJ2-1; possibly TRBD1 or TRBD2 for D (5 bases each). Trimming left V 2 bases short and J 5 bases short, with 10 bases between. CDR1 and CDR2 from the germline V gene are SGHVS and FNYEAQ. The CDR3 contains 14 residues. CDR3 protein: CASSLWLGDNEQFF. The CDR3 DNA reads as TGTGCCAGCAGCTTATGGCTGGGGGACAATGAGCAGTTCTTC.

This sequence joins TRBV12-3 or TRBV12-4 and TRBJ2-2; 9 bases line up with TRBD1. CDR3 length equals 14 residues. V lost 6 bases and J lost 6; bases outside the gene matches: 5. The CDR3 DNA is TGTGCCAGCAGAACAGGGGGCGTCGCCGGGGAGCTGTTTTTT. This sequence encodes CASRTGGVAGELFF.

The sample holds many counts of this clonotype. The chain joins TRBV30 to TRBJ1-2; no firm D call. V lost 1 base and J 2 bases, leaving 14 bases between the germline ends. The CDR3 totals 15 residues. Looked up from germline, CDR1 is GTSNPN and CDR2 is SVGIG (reference sequence). CDR3 in DNA: TGTGCCTGGAGTGAAGTGGGCCGACGAAACTATGGCTACACCTTC. As protein: CAWSEVGRRNYGYTF.

This clonotype was picked up many times. The rearrangement joins TRBV11-1 to TRBJ2-2; TRBD1 might be the D (5 bases). The CDR3 extends over 13 amino acids. V lost 5 bases and J 1 base, leaving 5 bases between the germline ends. Per the germline V gene, CDR1 is SGHAT and CDR2 is FQDESV (reference sequence). The CDR3 DNA is TGTGCCAGCAGCCAGGGGAACACCGGGGAGCTGTTTTTT. Its translation is CASSQGNTGELFF.

V usage is TRBV10-3 and J usage is TRBJ1-3; the match to TRBD1 covers 9 bases. Trimming cost V 0 bases and J 4 bases; bases outside gene matches: 4. This CDR3 has 16 residues. Germline-derived CDR1 and CDR2 are ENHRY and SYGVKD. The CDR3 nucleotides are TGTGCCATCAGTGAGTCCGGGACAGGGACCGGAAACACCATATATTTT. Amino acid sequence: CAISESGTGTGNTIYF.

This clonotype was seen many times. The chain links TRBV28 to TRBJ2-2; D is unclear. The CDR3 has 15 residues. CDR1 and CDR2 (germline): MDHEN, SYDVKM. Deletions cut 5 bases from V and 3 bases from J, with 13 bases between. The CDR3 is CASSGGGSDTGELFF. CDR3 nucleotide sequence: TGTGCCAGCAGTGGTGGTGGGTCGGACACCGGGGAGCTGTTTTTT. The whole variable domain, remainder taken from reference TRBV28 and TRBJ2-2, is DVKVTQSSRYLVKRTGEKVFLECVQDMDHENMFWYRQDPGLGLRLIYFSYDVKMKEKGDIPEGYSVSREKKERFSLILESASTNQTSMYLCASSGGGSDTGELFFGEGSRLTVL.

This clonotype was detected many times. The genes are TRBV11-3 and TRBJ2-5; D ambiguous. CDR1 is SGHNT, CDR2 YENEEA, per germline. The CDR3 is 13 amino acids. The V end was cut by 2 bases, the J end by 4 bases, with 8 bases between. For the CDR3, the DNA is TGTGCCAGCAGCTTATCATTGCTAGAGACCCAGTACTTC. Translating it yields CASSLSLLETQYF.

The V call is TRBV5-1, the J call TRBJ1-6; TRBD1 agrees at 11 bases. J was trimmed by 9 bases and V by 4 bases; bases with no gene match: 9. Germline V gives CDR1 SGHRS, CDR2 YFSETQ. This CDR3 is 16 amino acids long. CDR3: CASSPGQGAAASPLHF. The CDR3 DNA reads TGCGCCAGCAGCCCCGGACAGGGGGCAGCGGCTTCACCCCTCCACTTT.

Note on this clonotype: A far more abundant clone sits one base away, making this likely a read error. The chain carries TRBV6-2 or TRBV6-3 and TRBJ2-1; D is unresolved. This CDR3 has 16 residues. V lost 7 bases, J lost 6 bases, and 22 bases lay in between. Germline V lookup: CDR1 MNHEY, CDR2 SVGEGT. The CDR3 region has the DNA TGTGCCAGCACCAATCCCGTTCGGTCCCCCGGCAATGAGCAGTTCTTC. Its translation is CASTNPVRSPGNEQFF.

This clonotype was counted only a few times. A much larger clone sits a single nucleotide away, making a read error possible. The chain couples TRBV28 to TRBJ2-3; D might be TRBD2 (6 bases). CDR1 and CDR2 from the germline V gene are MDHEN and SYDVKM. The CDR3 has 15 amino acids. The chain's CDR3 is CASSPPGLNTDTQCF. The CDR3 DNA follows: TGTGCCAGCAGTCCCCCGGGACTTAACACAGATACGCAGTGTTTT.

At least ten counts were recorded for this clonotype. This chain's CDR3 is CASSSQAAGGPNTQYF. The CDR3 coding sequence is TGTGCCAGCAGCTCCCAGGCAGCGGGAGGGCCGAATACGCAGTATTTT. V gene TRBV7-3 combines with J gene TRBJ2-3; 10 bases agree with TRBD2. CDR1 and CDR2 from the germline V gene are SGHTA and FQGTGA. The CDR3 is made up of 16 amino acids. Trimming took 4 bases from V and 7 from J; bases not matched to a gene: 11.

This clonotype occurred a few times. The J gene is TRBJ1-1, the V gene TRBV6-1; D is unclear. Germline assignment: CDR1 MNHNS and CDR2 SASEGT. Trimming removed 5 bases at V and 4 bases at J, with 11 bases between. CDR3 length: 13 residues. CDR3 residues: CASSHSPGTEAFF. Written as DNA, the CDR3 is TGTGCCAGCAGTCATAGTCCGGGCACTGAAGCTTTCTTT.

This clonotype has a handful of counts. The chain is built from TRBV11-3 and TRBJ2-5; 11 bases fit TRBD2. The CDR3 sequence is 15 residues long. In germline, CDR1 is SGHNT, CDR2 YENEEA. J gave up 1 base and V 5 bases, and 3 bases lay outside the gene matches. In DNA, the CDR3 is TGTGCCAGCAGCGAAGGACTAGCGGGCCAAGAGACCCAGTACTTC. Translating it yields CASSEGLAGQETQYF.

This clonotype was seen many times. The chain couples TRBV9 to TRBJ1-4, with TRBD1 identical over 8 bases. CDR3 length: 15 residues. After removal of 3 bases from V and 3 bases from J, the junction contained 4 bases not matched to a gene. CDR1 and CDR2 (germline): SGDLS, YYNGEE. The CDR3 protein is CASSAKTGANEKLFF. The CDR3 nucleotides are TGTGCCAGCAGCGCCAAGACAGGGGCTAATGAAAAACTGTTTTTT.

The rearrangement links TRBV4-2 to TRBJ2-1; 10 bases are a match to TRBD2. TRBJ2-5 explains the end of the DNA better; the J call may be wrong. This CDR3 region has 18 residues. Looked up from germline, CDR1 is LGHNA and CDR2 is YNFKEQ. DNA of the CDR3: TGTGCCAGCAGCCAAGATGAGGGGCTAGCGGGAGTGGAAGAGACCCAGTACTTC. Residues: CASSQDEGLAGVEETQYF.